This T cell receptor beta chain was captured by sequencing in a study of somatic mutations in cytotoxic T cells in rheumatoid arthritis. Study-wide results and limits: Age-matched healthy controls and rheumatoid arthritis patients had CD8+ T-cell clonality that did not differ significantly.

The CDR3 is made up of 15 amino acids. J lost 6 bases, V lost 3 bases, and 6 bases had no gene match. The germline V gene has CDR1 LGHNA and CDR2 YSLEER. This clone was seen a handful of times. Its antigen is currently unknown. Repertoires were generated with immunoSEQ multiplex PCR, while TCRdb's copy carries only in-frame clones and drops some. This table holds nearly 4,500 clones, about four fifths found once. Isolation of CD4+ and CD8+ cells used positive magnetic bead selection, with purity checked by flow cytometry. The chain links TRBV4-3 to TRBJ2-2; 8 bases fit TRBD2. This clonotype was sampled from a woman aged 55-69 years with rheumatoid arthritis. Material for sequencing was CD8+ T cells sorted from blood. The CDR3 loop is CASSHGAGGPGELFF. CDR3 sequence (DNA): TGCGCCAGCAGCCATGGGGCGGGGGGACCCGGGGAGCTGTTTTTT.